This T cell receptor (beta chain) was observed in a study of T-cell memory formation after mild COVID-19. Study-level background: Largely, the TCR clusters proved donor specific.

MiXCR, applied by TCRdb to the 5' RACE reads, yields one record per CDR3 protein. The sample holds a few hundred thousand distinct CDR3 sequences, approximately 19% seen once. The V end was cut by 3 bases, the J end by 3 bases, with 18 bases between. This CDR3 is 16 amino acids long. Germline lookup yields CDR1 LGHNA and CDR2 YSLEER. Sequenced input: PBMCs or a T cell subset sorted from them (not recorded which). The clonotype comes from a young man who had mild COVID-19 (a few samples of this study predate the infection). Cell type and time point are not known. The V call is TRBV4-3, the J call TRBJ2-7, with D hard to call. The CDR3 DNA sequence: TGCGCCAGCAGCCACTCCTCGGTAGGGCCTGGCTACGAGCAGTACTTC. Its translation is CASSHSSVGPGYEQYF.